The 18 T cell receptor beta chains presented below share a single source sample, sequenced in a study of Ad26.COV2.S vaccination and SARS-CoV-2 variants. Only in-frame clones appear in the TCRdb table, and some are missing; sequencing was by immunoSEQ multiplex PCR. The sample holds hundreds of thousands of clones, roughly 84% seen once. Treatment here: some 20 received Ad26.COV2.S at low or high dose, single or two shots; several received placebo; per-sample allocation not given. Material that was analyzed had been drawn on day 63 after the first vaccine or placebo injection. Sequenced here: peripheral blood, sampled in a trial of Ad26.COV2.S vaccine versus placebo. Source of these receptors: a person aged 18-60 years who received the Ad26.COV2.S COVID-19 vaccine or a placebo.

This clone was counted at least ten times. This chain uses TRBV6-5 with TRBJ1-2, with unresolved D. The CDR3 spans 13 residues. Trimming cost V 2 bases and J 3 bases, with 7 bases left between them. Looked up from germline, CDR1 is MNHEY and CDR2 is SVGAGI. CDR3 DNA: TGTGCCAGCAGTTACCCGGGTTACTATGGCTACACCTTC. Amino acid sequence: CASSYPGYYGYTF.

This CDR3 reads CASSFSGGASKTEAFF. For the CDR3, the DNA is TGCGCCAGCAGCTTTTCAGGGGGCGCGTCGAAGACTGAAGCTTTCTTT. The chain recombines TRBV5-1 with TRBJ1-1, with 8 bases matching TRBD1. The CDR3 is 16 residues long. Germline loops: CDR1 SGHRS, CDR2 YFSETQ. With V trimmed by 2 bases and J by 5 bases, 11 bases remained unmatched.

This chain connects TRBV7-3 to TRBJ1-2; possibly TRBD1 for D (5 bases). This CDR3 has 14 amino acids. Germline CDR1 and CDR2: SGHTA and FQGTGA. V was cut by 0 bases and J by 6 bases, with 11 bases left in between. The CDR3 nucleotides are TGTGCCAGCAGCTTAACTGGGGGAGTTAATGGCTACACCTTC. This encodes CASSLTGGVNGYTF.

This chain joins TRBV7-3 and TRBJ2-1; D is possibly TRBD1 or TRBD2 (6 bases each). The V end was cut by 4 bases, the J end by 2 bases, with 24 bases between. Germline values: CDR1 SGHTA, CDR2 FQGTGA. There are 19 residues in the CDR3. The CDR3: CASSSYPRGAGTTYNEQFF. CDR3 DNA sequence: TGTGCCAGCAGCTCATACCCTCGTGGGGCGGGGACAACCTACAATGAGCAGTTCTTC.

The rearrangement uses TRBV9 and TRBJ1-3; D remains unclear. The V and J ends lost 4 bases and 0 bases respectively, with 5 bases between them. Germline CDR1 SGDLS, CDR2 YYNGEE. CDR3 length equals 13 residues. The CDR3 nucleotides are TGTGCCAGCAGCTTCGACTCTGGAAACACCATATATTTT. Translating it yields CASSFDSGNTIYF.

This rearrangement joins TRBV9 to TRBJ2-1, with 8 bases that match TRBD2. CDR3 length: 16 residues. The V and J ends lost 0 bases and 3 bases, in that order; junction bases with no gene match: 5. CDR1 is SGDLS, CDR2 YYNGEE, per germline. CDR3: CASSVATGGGYNEQFF. In nucleotides, the CDR3 is TGTGCCAGCAGCGTAGCTACCGGGGGGGGCTACAATGAGCAGTTCTTC.

This clone was observed a handful of times. The V call is TRBV2, the J call TRBJ1-2, with D tentatively TRBD1 (5 bases). The CDR3 runs 13 residues. Germline CDR1 reads SNHLY; CDR2 reads FYNNEI. V lost 2 bases and J lost 6, with 10 bases in between. In DNA form, the CDR3 reads TGTGCCAGCAGTGAAACAGGTTTGGATGGCTACACCTTC. This codes for CASSETGLDGYTF. Full variable domain (outside the CDR3, taken from reference TRBV2 and TRBJ1-2): EPEVTQTPSHQVTQMGQEVILRCVPISNHLYFYWYRQILGQKVEFLVSFYNNEISEKSEIFDDQFSVERPDGSNFTLKIRSTKLEDSAMYFCASSETGLDGYTFGSGTRLTVV.

The chain is built from TRBV7-3 and TRBJ2-7, with TRBD2 matching 11 bases. The ends lost 2 bases at V and 6 bases at J; junction bases unmatched: 6. The V gene's germline CDR1 is SGHTA and CDR2 FQGTGA. This CDR3 spans 15 amino acids. The chain's CDR3 is CASSLGTSGSLEQYF. In DNA form, the CDR3 reads TGTGCCAGCAGCTTAGGGACTAGCGGATCCCTCGAGCAGTACTTC.

The gene calls are TRBV6-5 and TRBJ2-1; D is ambiguous. CDR3 length: 16 amino acids. The germline V gene encodes CDR1 MNHEY and CDR2 SVGAGI. V was trimmed by 2 bases and J by 9 bases, leaving 20 bases between them. The CDR3 loop reads CASSYPPDPNTLEQFF. The CDR3 coding sequence is TGTGCCAGCAGTTACCCCCCCGATCCAAATACCCTTGAGCAGTTCTTC.

This clone was seen only a few times. This chain uses TRBV9 with TRBJ2-7; 7 bases line up with TRBD2. Germline assignment: CDR1 SGDLS and CDR2 YYNGEE. This CDR3 contains 12 residues. The V segment lost 3 bases and the J segment 5 bases; nucleotides outside the gene matches: 2. The CDR3 region is CASSATSNEQYF. In nucleotides, the CDR3 is TGTGCCAGCAGCGCGACTAGCAACGAGCAGTACTTC.

The rearrangement uses TRBV7-2 and TRBJ1-4; maybe TRBD1 (5 bases). V lost 2 bases to trimming and J lost 8 bases, with 24 bases between them. The CDR3 covers 18 residues. Germline-derived CDR1 and CDR2 are SGHTA and FQGNSA. This CDR3 reads CASSLWGPTRTGWEKLFF. CDR3 nucleotide sequence: TGTGCCAGCAGCTTATGGGGCCCGACTAGAACTGGATGGGAAAAACTGTTTTTT.

This sequence joins TRBV14 and TRBJ1-3; 7 bases fit TRBD1. The CDR3 consists of 17 residues. The ends lost 1 base at V and 0 bases at J; junction bases unmatched: 6. Per the germline V gene, CDR1 is SGHDN and CDR2 is FVKESK. CDR3 region: CASSQGTGLSSGNTIYF. In DNA form, the CDR3 reads TGTGCCAGCAGCCAAGGGACAGGACTATCCTCTGGAAACACCATATATTTT.

The V call is TRBV6-5, the J call TRBJ2-1; D is possibly TRBD1 (6 bases). Germline V gives CDR1 MNHEY, CDR2 SVGAGI. This CDR3 comprises 15 residues. V gave up 4 bases and J gave up 5 bases, with 15 bases separating them. For the CDR3, the DNA is TGTGCCAGCAGTTTACAGGGCGCCATAGACAATGAGCAGTTCTTC. Its translation is CASSLQGAIDNEQFF.

The rearrangement uses TRBV28 and TRBJ1-3; no clear D gene. The CDR3 extends over 16 amino acids. In germline, CDR1 is MDHEN, CDR2 SYDVKM. Trimming left V 1 base short and J 0 bases short, with 10 bases between. The CDR3 is CASSLSLSGSGNTIYF. The CDR3 bases are TGTGCCAGCAGTTTATCTCTCTCAGGCTCTGGAAACACCATATATTTT.

The CDR3 sequence is CASSLGQRDYGYTF. The DNA of the CDR3 is TGTGCCAGTAGTTTAGGACAGCGAGACTATGGCTACACCTTC. The chain couples TRBV19 to TRBJ1-2; a weak D match, TRBD1 (6 bases). The CDR3 runs 14 residues. Germline V CDR1 and CDR2: LNHDA, SQIVND (reference sequence). Trimming took 5 bases from V and 3 from J, leaving 13 bases between them.

The V and J genes are TRBV5-6 and TRBJ1-2, with D tentatively TRBD1 (5 bases). Trimming pared 4 bases from V and 6 bases from J, leaving 13 bases between. Per the germline V gene, CDR1 is SGHDT and CDR2 is YYEEEE. The CDR3 extends over 13 amino acids. The CDR3 DNA follows: TGTGCCAGCAGCATGGGAGGGGAGCATGGCTACACCTTC. Protein sequence: CASSMGGEHGYTF.

The CDR3 region has the DNA TGTGCCAGCAGCTTAGACGGCACCTACGAGCAGTACTTC. This codes for CASSLDGTYEQYF. The V call is TRBV7-6, the J call TRBJ2-7; D is unresolved. From germline, CDR1 is SGHVS and CDR2 FNYEAQ. The CDR3 spans 13 residues. V lost 1 base and J lost 2, with 6 bases in between.

The CDR3 DNA reads as TGTGCCACCAGCAGCCCGACGAGGGGTGCAACTAATGAAAAACTGTTTTTT. Its protein product is CATSSPTRGATNEKLFF. The J gene is TRBJ1-4, the V gene TRBV15, with a weak D call TRBD1 (5 bases). Germline loops: CDR1 LNHNV, CDR2 YYDKDF (reference sequence). CDR3 length: 17 amino acids. The V gene lost 3 bases and the J gene lost 0 bases, with 14 bases spanning the gap.